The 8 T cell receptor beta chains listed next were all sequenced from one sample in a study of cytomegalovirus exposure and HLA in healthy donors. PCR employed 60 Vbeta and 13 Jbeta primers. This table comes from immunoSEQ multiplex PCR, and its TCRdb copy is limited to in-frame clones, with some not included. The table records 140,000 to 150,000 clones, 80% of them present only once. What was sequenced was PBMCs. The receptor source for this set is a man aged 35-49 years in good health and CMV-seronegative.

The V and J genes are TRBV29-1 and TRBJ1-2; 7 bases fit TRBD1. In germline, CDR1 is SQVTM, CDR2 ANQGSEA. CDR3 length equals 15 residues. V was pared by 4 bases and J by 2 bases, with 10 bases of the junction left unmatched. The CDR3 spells CSVVGQGQRNYGYTF. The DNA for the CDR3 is TGCAGCGTTGTGGGGCAGGGACAGCGGAACTATGGCTACACCTTC.

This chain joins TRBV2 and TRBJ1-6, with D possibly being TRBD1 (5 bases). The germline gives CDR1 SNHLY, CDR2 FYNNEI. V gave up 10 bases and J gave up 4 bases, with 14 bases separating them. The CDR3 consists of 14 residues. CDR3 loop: CAICPDRYNSPLHF. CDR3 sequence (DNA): TGTGCCATTTGCCCCGACAGATATAATTCACCCCTCCACTTT.

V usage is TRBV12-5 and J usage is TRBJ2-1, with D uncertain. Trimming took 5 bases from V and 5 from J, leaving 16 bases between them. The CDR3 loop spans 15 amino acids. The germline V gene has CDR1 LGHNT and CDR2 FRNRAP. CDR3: CASGPLGPADNEQFF. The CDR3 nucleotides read TGTGCTAGTGGTCCCCTGGGCCCCGCCGACAATGAGCAGTTCTTC.

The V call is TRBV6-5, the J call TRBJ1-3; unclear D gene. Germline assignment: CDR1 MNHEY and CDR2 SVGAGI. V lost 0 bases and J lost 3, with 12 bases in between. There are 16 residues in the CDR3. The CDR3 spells CASSYSEVAVGNTIYF. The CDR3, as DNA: TGTGCCAGCAGTTACTCCGAGGTAGCTGTTGGAAACACCATATATTTT.

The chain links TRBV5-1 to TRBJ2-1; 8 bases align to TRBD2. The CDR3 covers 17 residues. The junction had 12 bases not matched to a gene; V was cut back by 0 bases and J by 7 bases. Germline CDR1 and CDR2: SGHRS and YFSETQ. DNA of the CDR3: TGCGCCAGCAGCTTGGAGGGTCCCGGGACTAGGTTTAATGAGCAGTTCTTC. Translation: CASSLEGPGTRFNEQFF.

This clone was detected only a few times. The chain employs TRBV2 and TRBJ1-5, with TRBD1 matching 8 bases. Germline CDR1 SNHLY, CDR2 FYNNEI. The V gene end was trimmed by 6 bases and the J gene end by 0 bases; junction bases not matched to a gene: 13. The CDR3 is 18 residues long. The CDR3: CASRRAGTGILSNQPQHF. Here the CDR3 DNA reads TGTGCCAGCAGACGAGCCGGGACAGGAATACTTAGCAATCAGCCCCAGCATTTT.

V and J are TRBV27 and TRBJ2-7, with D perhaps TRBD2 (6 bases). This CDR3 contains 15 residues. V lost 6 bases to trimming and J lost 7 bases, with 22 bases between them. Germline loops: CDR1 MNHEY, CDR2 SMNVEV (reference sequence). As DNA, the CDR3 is TGTGCCAGCAGGTCGCCCGGGGCCGGAGGGGATGAGCAGTACTTC. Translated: CASRSPGAGGDEQYF.

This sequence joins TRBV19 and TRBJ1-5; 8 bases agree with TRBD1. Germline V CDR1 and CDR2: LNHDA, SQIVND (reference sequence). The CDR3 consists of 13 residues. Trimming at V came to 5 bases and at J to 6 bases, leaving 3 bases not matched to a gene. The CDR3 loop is CASSHRGSQPQHF. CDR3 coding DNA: TGTGCCAGTAGTCACAGGGGGAGTCAGCCCCAGCATTTT.